This TCR beta chain emerged from a study of cytomegalovirus exposure and HLA in healthy donors. Produced via immunoSEQ multiplex PCR; TCRdb's table is partial and in-frame only. The profile shows some 160,000 clones, more than 70% of them singletons. From the roughly 120-subject validation cohort, which was separate from the roughly 630-subject first cohort, the donors were drawn. The V gene's germline CDR1 is SGHRS and CDR2 YFSETQ. The CDR3 is 15 residues long. Germline trimming cut 6 bases from V and 5 bases from J; bases unmatched to any gene: 6. The TCR was taken from a man between 18 and 35 years old in good health and CMV-seronegative. Specimen: PBMCs. The genes are TRBV5-1 and TRBJ2-1; 12 bases align to TRBD2. In DNA form, the CDR3 reads TGCGCCAGCATCTTAGGACTAGCGGGAAACAATGAGCAGTTCTTC. It encodes CASILGLAGNNEQFF.